These 31 T cell receptor beta chains originate from one sample sequenced in a study of cytomegalovirus exposure and HLA in healthy donors. PCR was performed using 60 Vbeta and 13 Jbeta primers. Measured with immunoSEQ multiplex PCR; TCRdb has only the in-frame clones, and not every one. The sample lists over 120,000 clones; 75% were seen once. Material: PBMCs. The source is a man aged 25-45 years in good health and CMV-seronegative.

V gene TRBV10-3 combines with J gene TRBJ1-1; perhaps TRBD1 as D (6 bases). Trimming pared 6 bases from V and 0 bases from J, leaving 20 bases between. The CDR3 runs 17 residues. Germline CDR1 is ENHRY and CDR2 is SYGVKD. The CDR3 coding sequence is TGTGCCATCAGCGACACAAGGACAGCCACCATGAACACTGAAGCTTTCTTT. It yields the protein CAISDTRTATMNTEAFF.

The chain joins TRBV18 to TRBJ1-3, with D perhaps TRBD1 (6 bases). V shed 4 bases and J shed 3 bases, with 13 bases lying between them. CDR3 length: 15 residues. Germline V gene data show CDR1 as KGHSH and CDR2 as LQKENI. The chain's CDR3 is CASSRRQDLGNTIYF. The CDR3 DNA reads TGTGCCAGCTCACGAAGACAGGATCTTGGAAACACCATATATTTT.

The V and J genes are TRBV5-4 and TRBJ1-1, with a weak D call TRBD1 (6 bases). Per the germline V gene, CDR1 is SGHNT and CDR2 is YYREEE (reference sequence). Trimming removed 0 bases at V and 0 bases at J, with 9 bases between. The CDR3 length is 15 residues. The CDR3 loop reads CASSLGTGLNTEAFF. CDR3 nucleotides: TGTGCCAGCAGCTTGGGAACAGGGCTGAACACTGAAGCTTTCTTT.

This rearrangement joins TRBV6-5 to TRBJ1-1; TRBD1 agrees at 7 bases. In germline, CDR1 is MNHEY, CDR2 SVGAGI. The CDR3 spans 14 residues. The J segment lost 4 bases and the V segment lost 4 bases, leaving 6 bases of the junction unmatched. The CDR3 DNA sequence: TGTGCCAGCAGTTTGGGACAGTTCGCCACTGAAGCTTTCTTT. This gives the protein CASSLGQFATEAFF.

In this sample, this clone turned up a few times. The junction departs from germline at one end; a sequencing error may be responsible. The chain has TRBV19 and TRBJ2-6, with 7 bases fitting TRBD1. The CDR3 extends over 13 amino acids. Germline-derived CDR1 and CDR2 are LNHDA and SQIVND (reference sequence). The CDR3 DNA follows: TGTGCCAGTAGCCAGAAGGGGGCCAACGGCCTGACTTTC. Residues: CASSQKGANGLTF.

This chain connects TRBV10-3 to TRBJ1-4; D unresolved. Trimming pared 8 bases from V and 2 bases from J, leaving 6 bases between. The CDR3 consists of 12 residues. Germline V gene sequence: CDR1 ENHRY, CDR2 SYGVKD. The CDR3 DNA reads TGTGCCATCCGCGGTACTAATGAAAAACTGTTTTTT. Its protein product is CAIRGTNEKLFF.

The CDR3 DNA is TGTGCCAGCAGTTCCCCGGGACAGGCCCACGAGCAGTACTTC. Its translation is CASSSPGQAHEQYF. This rearrangement joins TRBV28 to TRBJ2-7; 8 nucleotides line up with TRBD1. The length of the CDR3 is 14 residues. V was pared by 4 bases and J by 5 bases, with 7 bases of the junction left unmatched. Germline V gene lookup returns CDR1 MDHEN and CDR2 SYDVKM.

The rearrangement links TRBV6-5 to TRBJ1-4; TRBD1 agrees at 9 bases. Germline lookup yields CDR1 MNHEY and CDR2 SVGAGI. V dropped 10 bases and J dropped 4; count of bases not matched to a gene: 7. The CDR3 sequence is 14 residues long. CDR3 sequence (DNA): TGTGCCACTACAGGGGGCCAGGGTAATGAAAAACTGTTTTTT. It specifies CATTGGQGNEKLFF.

This clone turned up a few times. This chain links TRBV30 with TRBJ2-6; no reliable D call. The germline gives CDR1 GTSNPN, CDR2 SVGIG (reference sequence). V lost 4 bases to trimming and J lost 7 bases, with 5 bases between them. The CDR3 runs 11 residues. This CDR3 is CAWMSANVLTF. Here the CDR3 DNA reads TGTGCCTGGATGTCAGCCAACGTCCTGACTTTC. Looking up the rest from reference TRBV30 and TRBJ2-6 gives the full variable domain: SQTIHQWPATLVQPVGSPLSLECTVEGTSNPNLYWYRQAAGRGLQLLFYSVGIGQISSEVPQNLSASRPQDRQFILSSKKLLLSDSGFYLCAWMSANVLTFGAGSRLTVL.

CDR3: CASSFGAEYYGYTF. CDR3 nucleotides: TGTGCCAGCAGCTTTGGGGCGGAGTACTATGGCTACACCTTC. The chain carries TRBV7-3 and TRBJ1-2, with a tentative D call TRBD1 (5 bases). Germline lookup yields CDR1 SGHTA and CDR2 FQGTGA. CDR3 length: 14 amino acids. V lost 3 bases to trimming and J lost 3 bases, with 11 bases between them.

Here the CDR3 reads CASSEGRINNEQFF. DNA of the CDR3: TGTGCCAGCAGTGAGGGGCGGATTAACAATGAGCAGTTCTTC. The chain couples TRBV2 to TRBJ2-1; D perhaps matches TRBD1 (5 bases). The CDR3 extends over 14 amino acids. The germline V gene has CDR1 SNHLY and CDR2 FYNNEI. The V and J ends lost 3 bases and 5 bases respectively, with 11 bases between them.

This clone was counted a few times. This chain connects TRBV7-8 to TRBJ2-3, with a tentative D call TRBD2 (6 bases). The CDR3 sequence is 13 residues long. Germline lookup yields CDR1 SGHVS and CDR2 FQNEAQ. V lost 1 base to trimming and J lost 4 bases, with 6 bases between them. The CDR3 region has the DNA TGTGCCAGCAGCTTAGGGGGGGCAGATACGCAGTATTTT. This translates into CASSLGGADTQYF.

This clone was seen only a few times. The rearrangement uses TRBV5-8 and TRBJ1-4, with 9 bases aligning to TRBD1. Trimming took 4 bases from V and 1 from J; bases not matched to a gene: 5. This CDR3 is 16 amino acids long. CDR1 SGHTS and CDR2 YDEGEE come from the germline V gene. Here the CDR3 reads CASSPGTGITNEKLFF. The CDR3 nucleotides read TGTGCCAGCAGCCCCGGGACAGGGATAACTAATGAAAAACTGTTTTTT.

The rearrangement joins TRBV5-1 to TRBJ1-2; possibly TRBD1 for D (5 bases). In germline, CDR1 is SGHRS, CDR2 YFSETQ. Trimming took 3 bases from V and 8 from J, leaving 14 bases between them. This CDR3 spans 13 amino acids. CDR3 loop: CASSSDAGLGYTF. In nucleotides, the CDR3 is TGCGCCAGCAGCTCGGACGCAGGGTTGGGCTACACCTTC.

The rearrangement links TRBV18 to TRBJ2-7, with TRBD1 as a possible D gene (6 bases). Germline V gene data show CDR1 as KGHSH and CDR2 as LQKENI. V gave up 3 bases and J gave up 1 base, with 16 bases separating them. The CDR3 covers 16 residues. CDR3 nucleotide sequence: TGTGCCAGCTCACCGGATTTGGGACAAGGTTCCTACGAGCAGTACTTC. Translated, it gives CASSPDLGQGSYEQYF. Full variable domain (rest looked up from reference TRBV18 and TRBJ2-7): NAGVMQNPRHLVRRRGQEARLRCSPMKGHSHVYWYRQLPEEGLKFMVYLQKENIIDESGMPKERFSAEFPKEGPSILRIQQVVRGDSAAYFCASSPDLGQGSYEQYFGPGTRLTVT.

The rearrangement links TRBV10-3 to TRBJ1-6; 8 nucleotides align to TRBD1. The CDR3 has 14 residues. Germline V gene data show CDR1 as ENHRY and CDR2 as SYGVKD. The V gene end was trimmed by 4 bases and the J gene end by 10 bases; junction bases not matched to a gene: 6. The CDR3 DNA reads TGTGCCATCAGTGCCGGACAGGGAAAATCACCCCTCCACTTT. It encodes CAISAGQGKSPLHF.

The V and J genes are TRBV30 and TRBJ2-3, with 8 bases lining up with TRBD1. V shed 7 bases, J shed 2 bases, and the junction held 5 bases outside the gene matches. This CDR3 has 13 amino acids. Germline V CDR1 and CDR2: GTSNPN, SVGIG (reference sequence). CDR3 in DNA: TGTGCCTTTTACAGGGGGATCACAGATACGCAGTATTTT. This sequence encodes CAFYRGITDTQYF.

This chain uses TRBV5-4 with TRBJ2-3; the D gene is possibly TRBD1 (5 bases). V gave up 4 bases and J gave up 2 bases, with 17 bases separating them. This CDR3 contains 16 residues. Germline V gene data show CDR1 as SGHNT and CDR2 as YYREEE (reference sequence). CDR3 residues: CASSLNQGSHTDTQYF. The CDR3 nucleotides read TGTGCCAGCAGCCTCAATCAGGGTAGTCACACAGATACGCAGTATTTT.

This rearrangement joins TRBV28 to TRBJ1-5; TRBD1 might be the D (5 bases). Looked up from germline, CDR1 is MDHEN and CDR2 is SYDVKM. Trimming left V 6 bases short and J 2 bases short, with 14 bases between. The CDR3 has 15 amino acids. CDR3: CASRVGLRGNQPQHF. As DNA, the CDR3 is TGTGCCAGCAGGGTGGGGCTCCGGGGCAATCAGCCCCAGCATTTT.

The chain carries TRBV2 and TRBJ1-2; 10 nucleotides agree with TRBD1. The CDR3 runs 14 residues. Germline-derived CDR1 and CDR2 are SNHLY and FYNNEI. Trimming removed 7 bases from V and 7 bases from J; junction bases left unmatched: 9. This CDR3 is CASIPGTGVGGYTF. The CDR3 nucleotides read TGTGCCAGCATTCCCGGGACAGGGGTCGGTGGCTACACCTTC.

The chain couples TRBV27 to TRBJ2-1, with D possibly TRBD2 on 5 matching bases. Trimming removed 2 bases from V and 9 bases from J, with 20 bases in between. The germline gives CDR1 MNHEY, CDR2 SMNVEV (reference sequence). The CDR3 has 16 residues. This CDR3 is CASSLEGSYPRGEQFF. The CDR3, as DNA: TGTGCCAGCAGTTTAGAGGGATCGTACCCCCGGGGTGAGCAGTTCTTC.

This clone was counted a single time. This sequence joins TRBV10-3 and TRBJ2-2, with 9 nucleotides matching TRBD2. With V trimmed by 2 bases and J by 4 bases, 8 bases remained unmatched. The V gene's germline CDR1 is ENHRY and CDR2 SYGVKD. This CDR3 has 17 residues. The CDR3, as DNA: TGTGCCATCAGTGAGCCCCCTCAAGCGGGGGGCACCGGGGAGCTGTTTTTT. Protein sequence: CAISEPPQAGGTGELFF.

The V call is TRBV7-6, the J call TRBJ2-1; 7 bases are shared with TRBD2. Germline lookup yields CDR1 SGHVS and CDR2 FNYEAQ. The CDR3 totals 13 residues. V trimming: 2 bases; J trimming: 9 bases; junction bases outside the gene matches: 4. This CDR3 reads CASSLRLAGEQFF. The CDR3 DNA follows: TGTGCCAGCAGCTTAAGACTAGCCGGTGAGCAGTTCTTC.

This clone was observed once. The CDR3 sequence is CAISVRQGGLETQYF. CDR3 DNA: TGTGCCATCAGTGTTAGGCAGGGTGGCCTAGAGACCCAGTACTTC. The rearrangement uses TRBV10-3 and TRBJ2-5; a possible D gene is TRBD1 (5 bases). Trimming took 4 bases from V and 4 from J, leaving 16 bases between them. This CDR3 has 15 residues. Per the germline V gene, CDR1 is ENHRY and CDR2 is SYGVKD.

The rearrangement links TRBV2 to TRBJ2-5, with D possibly being TRBD2 (6 bases). Germline CDR1 and CDR2: SNHLY and FYNNEI. There are 13 residues in the CDR3. The V end was cut by 3 bases, the J end by 4 bases, with 9 bases between. CDR3 region: CASSDSAGETQYF. In nucleotides, the CDR3 is TGTGCCAGCAGTGATTCAGCGGGAGAGACCCAGTACTTC.

The chain combines TRBV5-8 with TRBJ1-1, with TRBD1 matching over 9 bases. V trimming: 3 bases; J trimming: 5 bases; junction bases outside the gene matches: 5. Germline loops: CDR1 SGHTS, CDR2 YDEGEE. The CDR3 contains 14 residues. The CDR3: CASSYPDRGTEAFF. As DNA, the CDR3 is TGTGCCAGCAGCTATCCGGACAGGGGAACTGAAGCTTTCTTT.

This rearrangement joins TRBV18 to TRBJ1-1, with a weak D call TRBD1 (5 bases). Trimming left V 2 bases short and J 0 bases short, with 13 bases between. The CDR3 has 16 residues. Germline V gene data show CDR1 as KGHSH and CDR2 as LQKENI. Written as DNA, the CDR3 is TGTGCCAGCTCACCATACTCGGGGGGGTTGAACACTGAAGCTTTCTTT. Its protein product is CASSPYSGGLNTEAFF.

The chain joins TRBV30 to TRBJ1-4; TRBD1 agrees at 9 bases. Trimming removed 7 bases from V and 8 bases from J; junction bases left unmatched: 11. The germline V gene encodes CDR1 GTSNPN and CDR2 SVGIG (reference sequence). CDR3 size: 14 residues. CDR3 coding DNA: TGTGCCTTGGATCCGGGGACAGGGAGGGAAAAACTGTTTTTT. Translated: CALDPGTGREKLFF.

There are a few counts of this clone. This sequence joins TRBV10-3 and TRBJ1-2; D gene unclear. This CDR3 is 15 amino acids long. Between the trimmed V and J ends, which lost 2 bases and 2 bases, there was a span of 12 bases. The germline V gene has CDR1 ENHRY and CDR2 SYGVKD. CDR3 amino acids: CAISEAADKNYGYTF. The CDR3 DNA follows: TGTGCCATCAGTGAGGCGGCCGATAAGAACTATGGCTACACCTTC.

The chain employs TRBV7-9 and TRBJ2-7; D is perhaps TRBD1 (5 bases). Germline CDR1 and CDR2: SEHNR and FQNEAQ (reference sequence). This CDR3 has 14 amino acids. V was pared by 1 base and J by 1 base, with 8 bases between. CDR3 DNA: TGTGCCAGCAGCTTAGGGGGCATATCCTACGAGCAGTACTTC. Protein: CASSLGGISYEQYF.

The chain combines TRBV27 with TRBJ2-7; D gene uncertain. CDR1 is MNHEY, CDR2 SMNVEV, per germline (reference sequence). CDR3 length equals 16 residues. V was cut by 5 bases and J by 4 bases, with 21 bases left in between. DNA for the CDR3: TGTGCCAGCAGTCCACGCGGCCCCGAACTCAAGTACGAGCAGTACTTC. It yields the protein CASSPRGPELKYEQYF.